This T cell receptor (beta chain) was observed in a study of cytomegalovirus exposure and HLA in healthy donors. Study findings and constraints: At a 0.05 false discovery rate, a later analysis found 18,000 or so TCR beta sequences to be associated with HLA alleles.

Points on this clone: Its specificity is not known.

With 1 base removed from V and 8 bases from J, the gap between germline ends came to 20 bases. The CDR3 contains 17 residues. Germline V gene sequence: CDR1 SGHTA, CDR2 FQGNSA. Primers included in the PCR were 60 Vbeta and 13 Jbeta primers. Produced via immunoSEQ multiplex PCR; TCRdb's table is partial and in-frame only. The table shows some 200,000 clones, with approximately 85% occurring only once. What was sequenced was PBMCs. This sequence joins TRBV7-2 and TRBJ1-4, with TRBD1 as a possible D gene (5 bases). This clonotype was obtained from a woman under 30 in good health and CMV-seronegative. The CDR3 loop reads CASSLVGQGLSGEKLFF. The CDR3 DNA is TGTGCCAGCAGCTTAGTCGGCCAGGGCTTGTCAGGAGAAAAACTGTTTTTT.